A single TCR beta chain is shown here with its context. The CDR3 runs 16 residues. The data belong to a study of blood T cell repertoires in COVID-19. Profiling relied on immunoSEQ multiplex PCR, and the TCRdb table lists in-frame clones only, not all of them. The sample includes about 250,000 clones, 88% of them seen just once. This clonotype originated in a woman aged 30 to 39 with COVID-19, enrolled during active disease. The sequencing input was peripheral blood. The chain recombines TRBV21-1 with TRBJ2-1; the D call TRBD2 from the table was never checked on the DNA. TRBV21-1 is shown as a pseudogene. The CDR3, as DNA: TGTGCCAGCAGCAATGGTCTAGCGGGAGGGGTAGATGAGCAGTTCTTC. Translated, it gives CASSNGLAGGVDEQFF.